The present TCR beta chain was sequenced within a study of control samples from healthy donors and cancer patients. J lost 5 bases, V lost 12 bases, and 11 bases had no gene match. The CDR3 runs to 14 residues. Germline V gene data show CDR1 as KGHDR and CDR2 as SFDVKD. The assay was immunoSEQ multiplex PCR, and TCRdb's table has in-frame clones only and misses some. The table lists 30,000 to 40,000 clones, 65% to 85% of them singletons, with 20% to 25% in the top ten. The rearrangement joins TRBV24-1 to TRBJ1-5; TRBD1 matches at 8 bases. This TCR derives from a woman in her fifties or sixties with lung cancer. The sample consisted of PBMCs. CDR3: CAFSEDRVDQPQHF. DNA for the CDR3: TGTGCCTTCAGCGAGGACAGGGTGGATCAGCCCCAGCATTTT.